The entry that follows covers one T cell receptor (beta chain) sequence. Its antigen is not identified. This sample stems from a study of PD-1 blockade in classical Hodgkin lymphoma. Study-level results: Complete responders started with a diversity level that resembled newly diagnosed patients at baseline. Exclusion was the outcome for patients who began nivolumab under 1 year after ASCT.

Profiled with immunoSEQ multiplex PCR; TCRdb holds only in-frame clones, not every one. Of approximately 21,000 clones listed, roughly 70% were seen once; the top ten hold less than 20%. The time point here: cycle 4 day 1 (C4D1), after 5 to 7 weeks of nivolumab. All trial patients relapsed after autologous stem cell transplantation. V was clipped by 3 bases and J by 5 bases; unmatched bases: 12. The CDR3 extends over 16 amino acids. The V gene's germline CDR1 is SGDLS and CDR2 YYNGEE. The genes are TRBV9 and TRBJ2-7; TRBD1 agrees at 9 bases. This receptor was obtained from a human donor with classical Hodgkin lymphoma. Sequencing was performed on peripheral blood mononuclear cells (PBMCs), taken before the fourth cycle of nivolumab. The CDR3 protein is CASSGLPGQGPHEQYF. In nucleotides, the CDR3 is TGTGCCAGCAGCGGGCTTCCGGGACAGGGTCCTCACGAGCAGTACTTC.